These 20 T cell receptor beta chains share one sample of origin, sequenced in a study of vaccination and CD4 T cells after COVID-19. The Oncomine TCR Beta short-read assay was what sequenced the DNA obtained from cultured CD4+ T cells. Via MiXCR, TCRdb re-called the PCR reads, giving one row per CDR3 protein. The table shows 10,000 to 15,000 distinct CDR3 sequences, with 40% to 60% occurring only once. Documented treatment: roughly 10-day PBMC culture with coronavirus spike peptide pools or control peptides (ViraFEST assay). What these receptors recognize is not known. Sequenced sample: CD4+ T cells from blood, cultured in vitro. The receptors shown here come from a human donor who had recovered from COVID-19.

This clonotype was seen once. The rearrangement links TRBV10-3 to TRBJ2-2, with D possibly matching TRBD1 (5 bases). The CDR3 is 14 amino acids. V was clipped by 7 bases and J by 1 base, with 10 bases between them. Germline CDR1 and CDR2: ENHRY and SYGVKD. The CDR3 region is CAITGQGNTGELFF. The CDR3 DNA reads TGTGCCATCACCGGCCAGGGGAACACCGGGGAGCTGTTTTTT.

The table lists this clonotype with a few counts. The chain is built from TRBV20-1 and TRBJ2-7; D is undetermined. V was clipped by 5 bases and J by 0 bases, with 5 bases between them. The CDR3 runs to 11 residues. CDR1 DFQATT and CDR2 SNEGSKA come from the germline V gene (reference sequence). The CDR3 bases are TGCAGTGCTTTCTCCTCCTACGAGCAGTACTTC. Amino acids: CSAFSSYEQYF.

This clonotype was detected only a few times. This chain connects TRBV15 to TRBJ2-5, with D possibly being TRBD1 or TRBD2 (5 bases each). The V gene lost 4 bases and the J gene lost 9 bases, with 18 bases spanning the gap. Germline V CDR1 and CDR2: LNHNV, YYDKDF (reference sequence). The CDR3 consists of 14 residues. CDR3 amino acids: CATSTRRDPRAQYF. CDR3 coding DNA: TGTGCCACCAGCACCCGACGGGACCCGCGGGCCCAGTACTTC.

The rearrangement links TRBV2 to TRBJ1-2; unclear D gene. V was cut by 1 base and J by 12 bases, with 9 bases left in between. CDR1 SNHLY and CDR2 FYNNEI come from the germline V gene. The length of the CDR3 is 11 residues. For the CDR3, the DNA is TGTGCCAGCAGTGAAGAAGGGTCGCACACCTTC. This translates into CASSEEGSHTF. The full variable domain, with the rest looked up from reference TRBV2 and TRBJ1-2, is EPEVTQTPSHQVTQMGQEVILRCVPISNHLYFYWYRQILGQKVEFLVSFYNNEISEKSEIFDDQFSVERPDGSNFTLKIRSTKLEDSAMYFCASSEEGSHTFGSGTRLTVV.

This clonotype was detected only a few times. This rearrangement joins TRBV28 to TRBJ1-2; D is ambiguous. V lost 4 bases, J lost 5 bases, and 11 bases lay in between. The CDR3 runs 13 residues. Germline loops: CDR1 MDHEN, CDR2 SYDVKM. CDR3 sequence: CASSSGRAYGYTF. The CDR3 nucleotides are TGTGCCAGCAGTTCGGGAAGAGCATATGGCTACACCTTC.

The gene calls are TRBV28 and TRBJ1-2; 10 nucleotides agree with TRBD1. This CDR3 comprises 15 residues. Trimming removed 4 bases from V and 2 bases from J; junction bases left unmatched: 4. From germline, CDR1 is MDHEN and CDR2 SYDVKM. This chain's CDR3 is CASSSWTGGNYGYTF. CDR3 bases: TGTGCCAGCAGTTCTTGGACAGGGGGGAACTATGGCTACACCTTC.

This chain connects TRBV20-1 to TRBJ2-7, with TRBD2 matching over 13 bases. This CDR3 is built from 15 residues. The trim removed 0 bases at V and 4 bases at J, leaving 3 bases unmatched. Germline V CDR1 and CDR2: DFQATT, SNEGSKA (reference sequence). CDR3 sequence: CSARDRTSGRYEQYF. DNA of the CDR3: TGCAGTGCTAGAGATCGGACTAGCGGGAGATACGAGCAGTACTTC.

The chain is built from TRBV11-2 and TRBJ2-2, with TRBD2 matching over 9 bases. The V gene end was trimmed by 2 bases and the J gene end by 1 base; junction bases not matched to a gene: 2. The CDR3 runs to 16 residues. CDR1 and CDR2 from the germline V gene are SGHAT and FQNNGV. The CDR3 loop reads CASSLSSGMNTGELFF. Here the CDR3 DNA reads TGTGCCAGCAGCTTATCTAGCGGGATGAACACCGGGGAGCTGTTTTTT.

The chain links TRBV5-5 to TRBJ2-3; 7 nucleotides match TRBD1. Germline values: CDR1 SGHKS, CDR2 YYEKEE (reference sequence). V gave up 4 bases and J gave up 3 bases; unmatched junction bases: 11. CDR3 length equals 16 residues. Here the CDR3 reads CASSTRQGGRTDTQYF. CDR3 sequence (DNA): TGTGCCAGCAGCACCCGACAGGGCGGACGGACAGATACGCAGTATTTT.

The V call is TRBV2, the J call TRBJ1-6, with a weak D call TRBD1 (6 bases). CDR1 SNHLY and CDR2 FYNNEI come from the germline V gene. The V end lost 6 bases, the J end lost 6 bases, and 15 bases lay between the germline ends. CDR3 length equals 15 residues. CDR3 residues: CASSEWDIRNSPLHF. CDR3 bases: TGTGCCAGCAGCGAGTGGGACATTCGTAATTCACCCCTCCACTTT. Complete variable domain (other parts from reference TRBV2 and TRBJ1-6): EPEVTQTPSHQVTQMGQEVILRCVPISNHLYFYWYRQILGQKVEFLVSFYNNEISEKSEIFDDQFSVERPDGSNFTLKIRSTKLEDSAMYFCASSEWDIRNSPLHFGNGTRLTVT.

The chain joins TRBV6-1 to TRBJ1-2; 10 nucleotides match TRBD1. With 6 bases clipped from V and 0 bases from J, the junction kept 16 bases outside the gene matches. Germline V gene sequence: CDR1 MNHNS, CDR2 SASEGT. CDR3 length: 19 residues. The CDR3 reads CASSLRQGAWGRPNYGYTF. The CDR3 coding sequence is TGTGCCAGCAGCCTAAGACAGGGGGCGTGGGGACGCCCTAACTATGGCTACACCTTC.

The J gene is TRBJ2-5, the V gene TRBV5-5; D uncertain. In germline, CDR1 is SGHKS, CDR2 YYEKEE (reference sequence). The V and J ends lost 6 bases and 2 bases respectively, with 14 bases between them. The CDR3 extends over 14 amino acids. CDR3 residues: CASKQRGTQETQYF. The CDR3 nucleotides read TGTGCCAGCAAGCAGAGAGGTACACAAGAGACCCAGTACTTC.

The chain couples TRBV5-1 to TRBJ1-6; maybe TRBD1 (6 bases). CDR1 SGHRS and CDR2 YFSETQ come from the germline V gene. Deletions cut 0 bases from V and 8 bases from J, with 9 bases between. CDR3 size: 14 residues. CDR3 DNA: TGCGCCAGCAGCTTGGGGGACACTCATTCACCCCTCCACTTT. It codes for CASSLGDTHSPLHF. Full variable domain (missing parts from reference TRBV5-1 and TRBJ1-6): KAGVTQTPRYLIKTRGQQVTLSCSPISGHRSVSWYQQTPGQGLQFLFEYFSETQRNKGNFPGRFSGRQFSNSRSEMNVSTLELGDSALYLCASSLGDTHSPLHFGNGTRLTVT.

The table lists this clonotype with a few counts. This rearrangement joins TRBV6-1 to TRBJ1-1, with D possibly matching TRBD1 (6 bases). CDR3 length: 16 residues. From germline, CDR1 is MNHNS and CDR2 SASEGT. V was trimmed by 5 bases and J by 5 bases, leaving 21 bases between them. The CDR3 sequence: CASSSAAGAGGTEAFF. CDR3 bases: TGTGCCAGCAGTAGTGCAGCGGGGGCGGGAGGGACTGAAGCTTTCTTT.

The rearrangement joins TRBV6-1 to TRBJ1-5; 9 nucleotides agree with TRBD1. Germline V CDR1 and CDR2: MNHNS, SASEGT. There are 18 residues in the CDR3. V dropped 6 bases and J dropped 0; count of bases not matched to a gene: 12. As DNA, the CDR3 is TGTGCCAGCAGCAGGGGACAGGGATTGAGGCTTAGCAATCAGCCCCAGCATTTT. Its translation is CASSRGQGLRLSNQPQHF.

V usage is TRBV25-1 and J usage is TRBJ2-5; 14 bases are shared with TRBD2. The CDR3 has 17 residues. V lost 6 bases to trimming and J lost 4 bases; unmatched junction nucleotides: 10. Germline CDR1 and CDR2: MGHDK and SYGVNS. CDR3 sequence reads: CASSQVTGLAGGETQYF. For the CDR3, the DNA is TGTGCCAGCAGCCAGGTGACTGGACTAGCGGGAGGAGAGACCCAGTACTTC.

V and J are TRBV5-1 and TRBJ2-5; TRBD2 aligns across 12 bases. The junction had 2 bases not matched to a gene; V was cut back by 1 base and J by 4 bases. This CDR3 comprises 15 residues. Germline V CDR1 and CDR2: SGHRS, YFSETQ. The CDR3 here is CASSLTTSGGETQYF. In DNA, the CDR3 is TGCGCCAGCAGCTTGACGACTAGCGGGGGAGAGACCCAGTACTTC.

The chain carries TRBV30 and TRBJ2-2; 7 positions match TRBD1. The V and J ends lost 1 base and 5 bases, in that order; junction bases with no gene match: 7. This CDR3 is built from 15 residues. Germline V lookup: CDR1 GTSNPN, CDR2 SVGIG (reference sequence). For the CDR3, the DNA is TGTGCCTGGAGTGCCGAAGGGGGCGCGACCGGGGAGCTGTTTTTT. Protein: CAWSAEGGATGELFF.

The rearrangement links TRBV12-3 or TRBV12-4 to TRBJ2-3; D remains ambiguous. Trimming left V 3 bases short and J 6 bases short, with 4 bases between. This CDR3 is built from 11 residues. This CDR3 reads CASSFLDTQYF. The CDR3 nucleotides read TGTGCCAGCAGTTTCCTCGATACGCAGTATTTT.

Regarding this clonotype: The junction departs from the called germline gene at one end, perhaps through a read error. J is TRBJ2-7 and V is TRBV19; 7 bases align to TRBD2. CDR3 length: 16 residues. Looked up from germline, CDR1 is LNHDA and CDR2 is SQIVND (reference sequence). For the CDR3, the DNA is TGTGCCAGCAGTAGAACCATCAGCGGGGCCTCCTACGAGCAGTACTTC. This codes for CASSRTISGASYEQYF. The variable domain in full, completed from reference TRBV19 and TRBJ2-7, reads DGGITQSPKYLFRKEGQNVTLSCEQNLNHDAMYWYRQDPGQGLRLIYYSQIVNDFQKGDIAEGYSVSREKKESFPLTVTSAQKNPTAFYLCASSRTISGASYEQYFGPGTRLTVT.